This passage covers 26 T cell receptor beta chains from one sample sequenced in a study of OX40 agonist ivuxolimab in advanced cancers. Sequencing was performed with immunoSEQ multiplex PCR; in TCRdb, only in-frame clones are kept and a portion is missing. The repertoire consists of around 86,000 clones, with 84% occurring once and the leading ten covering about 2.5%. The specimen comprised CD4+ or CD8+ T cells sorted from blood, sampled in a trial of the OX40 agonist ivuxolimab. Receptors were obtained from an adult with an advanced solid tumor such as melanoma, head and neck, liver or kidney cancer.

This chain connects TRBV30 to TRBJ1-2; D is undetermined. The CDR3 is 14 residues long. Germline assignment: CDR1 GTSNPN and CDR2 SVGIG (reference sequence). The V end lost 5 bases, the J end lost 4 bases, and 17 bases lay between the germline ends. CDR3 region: CAWANLQRLYGYTF. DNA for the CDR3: TGTGCCTGGGCCAATCTACAGCGACTCTATGGCTACACCTTC.

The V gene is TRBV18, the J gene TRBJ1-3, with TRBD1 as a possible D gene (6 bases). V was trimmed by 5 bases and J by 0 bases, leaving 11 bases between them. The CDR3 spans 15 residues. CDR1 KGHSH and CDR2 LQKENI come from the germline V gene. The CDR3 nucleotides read TGTGCCAGCTCAACGGGACACGTCTCTGGAAACACCATATATTTT. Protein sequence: CASSTGHVSGNTIYF. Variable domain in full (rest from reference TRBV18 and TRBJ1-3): NAGVMQNPRHLVRRRGQEARLRCSPMKGHSHVYWYRQLPEEGLKFMVYLQKENIIDESGMPKERFSAEFPKEGPSILRIQQVVRGDSAAYFCASSTGHVSGNTIYFGEGSWLTVV.

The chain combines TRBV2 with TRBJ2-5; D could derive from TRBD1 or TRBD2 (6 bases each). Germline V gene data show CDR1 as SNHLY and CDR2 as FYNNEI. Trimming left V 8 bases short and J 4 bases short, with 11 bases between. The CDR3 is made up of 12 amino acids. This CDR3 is CASWGAPETQYF. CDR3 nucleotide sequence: TGTGCCAGCTGGGGGGCCCCAGAGACCCAGTACTTC.

The CDR3 nucleotides read TGTGCCAGCAGCTTGGGAGGGGGGGGATCCCTCACCGGGGAGCTGTTTTTT. Translated, it gives CASSLGGGGSLTGELFF. This chain connects TRBV5-4 to TRBJ2-2, with D maybe TRBD2 (7 bases). The CDR3 contains 17 residues. Trimming took off 0 bases at V and 4 bases at J, with 16 bases between the two ends. The germline V gene encodes CDR1 SGHNT and CDR2 YYREEE (reference sequence).

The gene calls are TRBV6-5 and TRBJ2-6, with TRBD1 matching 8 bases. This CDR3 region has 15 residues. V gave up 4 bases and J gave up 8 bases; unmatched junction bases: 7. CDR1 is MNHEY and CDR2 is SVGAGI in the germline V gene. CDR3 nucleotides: TGTGCCAGCAGTTCCGACAGGGGAAGGTCCAACGTCCTGACTTTC. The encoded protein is CASSSDRGRSNVLTF.

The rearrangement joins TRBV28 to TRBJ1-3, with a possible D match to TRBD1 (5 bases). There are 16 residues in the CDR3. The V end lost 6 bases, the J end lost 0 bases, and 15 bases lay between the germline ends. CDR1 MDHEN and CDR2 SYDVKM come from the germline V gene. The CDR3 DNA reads TGTGCCAGCAGATTCCCGGGGCCCGGCTCTGGAAACACCATATATTTT. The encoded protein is CASRFPGPGSGNTIYF.

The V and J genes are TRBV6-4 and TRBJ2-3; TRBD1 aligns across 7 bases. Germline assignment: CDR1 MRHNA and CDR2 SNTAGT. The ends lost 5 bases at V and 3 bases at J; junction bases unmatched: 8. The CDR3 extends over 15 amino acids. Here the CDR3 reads CASSLGTDRTDTQYF. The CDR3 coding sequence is TGTGCCAGCAGTCTAGGGACAGATAGGACAGATACGCAGTATTTT.

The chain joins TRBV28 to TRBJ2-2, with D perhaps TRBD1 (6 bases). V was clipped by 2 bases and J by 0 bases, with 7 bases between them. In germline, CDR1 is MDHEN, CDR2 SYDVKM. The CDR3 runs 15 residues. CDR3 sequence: CASSLRTANTGELFF. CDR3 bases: TGTGCCAGCAGTTTAAGGACAGCGAACACCGGGGAGCTGTTTTTT.

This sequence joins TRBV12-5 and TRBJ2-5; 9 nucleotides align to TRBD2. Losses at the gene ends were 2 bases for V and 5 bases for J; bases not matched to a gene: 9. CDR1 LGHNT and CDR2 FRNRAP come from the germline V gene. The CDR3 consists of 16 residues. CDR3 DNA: TGTGCTAGTGGTTTGACCCTAGCGGGGCGGGGGGAGACCCAGTACTTC. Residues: CASGLTLAGRGETQYF.

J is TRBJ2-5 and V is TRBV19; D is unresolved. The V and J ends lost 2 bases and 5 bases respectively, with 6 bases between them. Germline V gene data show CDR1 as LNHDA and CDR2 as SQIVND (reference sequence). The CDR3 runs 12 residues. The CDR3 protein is CASSILGETQYF. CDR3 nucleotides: TGTGCCAGTAGTATACTGGGGGAGACCCAGTACTTC.

The DNA for the CDR3 is TGTGCCAGCAGTCCCAGACTGGACACCACCGGGGAGCTGTTTTTT. Its protein is CASSPRLDTTGELFF. V and J are TRBV7-2 and TRBJ2-2; tentatively, D is TRBD1 (5 bases). The CDR3 spans 15 residues. The germline V and J ends were trimmed by 6 bases and 4 bases, with 15 bases remaining between them. Looked up from germline, CDR1 is SGHTA and CDR2 is FQGNSA.

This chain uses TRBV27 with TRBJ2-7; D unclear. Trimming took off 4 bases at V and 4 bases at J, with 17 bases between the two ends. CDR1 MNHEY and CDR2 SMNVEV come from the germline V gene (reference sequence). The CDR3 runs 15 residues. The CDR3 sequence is CASSSPTFIPYEQYV. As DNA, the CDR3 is TGTGCCAGCAGTTCCCCTACCTTTATCCCTTACGAGCAGTACGTC.

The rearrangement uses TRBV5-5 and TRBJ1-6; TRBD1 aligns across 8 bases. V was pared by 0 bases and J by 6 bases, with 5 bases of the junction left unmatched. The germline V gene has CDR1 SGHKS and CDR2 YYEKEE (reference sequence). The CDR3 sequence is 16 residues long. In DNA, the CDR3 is TGTGCCAGCAGCTTGGCTGGCAGGGGGCTTAATTCACCCCTCCACTTT. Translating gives CASSLAGRGLNSPLHF.

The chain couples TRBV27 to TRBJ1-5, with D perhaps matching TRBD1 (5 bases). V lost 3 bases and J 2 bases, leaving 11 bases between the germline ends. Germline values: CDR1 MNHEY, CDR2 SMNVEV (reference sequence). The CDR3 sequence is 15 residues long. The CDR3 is CASSFQGGGNQPQHF. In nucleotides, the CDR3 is TGTGCCAGCAGTTTTCAGGGTGGAGGCAATCAGCCCCAGCATTTT.

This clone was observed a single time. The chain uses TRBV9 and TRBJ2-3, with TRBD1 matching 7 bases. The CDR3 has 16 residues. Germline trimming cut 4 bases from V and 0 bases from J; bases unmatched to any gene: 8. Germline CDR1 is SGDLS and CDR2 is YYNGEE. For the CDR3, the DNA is TGTGCCAGCAGCCTACAAGGGGGCGCTAGCACAGATACGCAGTATTTT. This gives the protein CASSLQGGASTDTQYF.

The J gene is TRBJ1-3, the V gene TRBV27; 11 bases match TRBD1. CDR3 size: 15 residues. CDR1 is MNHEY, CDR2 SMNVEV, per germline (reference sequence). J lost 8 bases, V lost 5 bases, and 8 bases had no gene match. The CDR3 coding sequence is TGTGCCAGCAGTACACGGACAGGGGGCAGGGACACCATATATTTT. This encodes CASSTRTGGRDTIYF.

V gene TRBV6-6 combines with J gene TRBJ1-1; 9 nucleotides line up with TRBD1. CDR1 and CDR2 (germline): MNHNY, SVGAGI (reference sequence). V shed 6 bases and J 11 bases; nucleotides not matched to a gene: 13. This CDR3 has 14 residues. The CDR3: CASRQTTGGLDAFF. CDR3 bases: TGTGCCAGCAGACAGACGACAGGGGGGCTTGACGCTTTCTTT.

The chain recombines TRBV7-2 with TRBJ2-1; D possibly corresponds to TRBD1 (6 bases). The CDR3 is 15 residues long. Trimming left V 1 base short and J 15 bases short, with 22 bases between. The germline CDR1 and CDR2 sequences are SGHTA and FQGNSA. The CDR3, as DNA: TGTGCCAGCAGCTTAGGGGGCCGTCAGGGGAAGCTAGGGTTCTTC. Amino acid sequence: CASSLGGRQGKLGFF.

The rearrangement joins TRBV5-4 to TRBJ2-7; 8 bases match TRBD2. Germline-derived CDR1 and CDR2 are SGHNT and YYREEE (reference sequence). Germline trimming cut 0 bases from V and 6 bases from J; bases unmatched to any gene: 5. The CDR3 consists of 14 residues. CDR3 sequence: CASSLGGGSGEQYF. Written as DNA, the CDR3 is TGTGCCAGCAGCTTGGGCGGGGGGAGCGGCGAGCAGTACTTC.

CDR3 nucleotide sequence: TGTGCCTGGACCTCGGGACAGGGCAGGGCAGATAATGAAAAACTGTTTTTT. Translated, it gives CAWTSGQGRADNEKLFF. The chain couples TRBV30 to TRBJ1-4, with TRBD1 matching over 9 bases. The CDR3 runs to 17 residues. The trim removed 4 bases at V and 4 bases at J, leaving 13 bases unmatched. Per the germline V gene, CDR1 is GTSNPN and CDR2 is SVGIG (reference sequence).

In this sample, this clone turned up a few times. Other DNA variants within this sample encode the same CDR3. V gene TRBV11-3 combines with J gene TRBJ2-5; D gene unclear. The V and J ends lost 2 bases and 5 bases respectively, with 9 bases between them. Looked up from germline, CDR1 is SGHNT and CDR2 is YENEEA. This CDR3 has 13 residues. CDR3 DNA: TGTGCCAGCAGCTTACGGGTCGGGGAGACCCAGTACTTC. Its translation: CASSLRVGETQYF.

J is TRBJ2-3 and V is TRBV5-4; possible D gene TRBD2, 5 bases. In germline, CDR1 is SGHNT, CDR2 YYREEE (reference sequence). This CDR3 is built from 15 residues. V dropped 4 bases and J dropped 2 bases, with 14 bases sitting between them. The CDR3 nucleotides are TGTGCCAGCAGCGCCGGGGTGAGGGCCACAGATACGCAGTATTTT. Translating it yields CASSAGVRATDTQYF.

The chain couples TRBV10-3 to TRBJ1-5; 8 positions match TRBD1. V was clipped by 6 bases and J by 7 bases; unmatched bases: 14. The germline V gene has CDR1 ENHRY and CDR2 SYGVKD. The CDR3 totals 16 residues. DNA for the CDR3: TGTGCCATCAGCTCCACGGACAGGGAGAGTAGGCAGCCCCAGCATTTT. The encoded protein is CAISSTDRESRQPQHF.

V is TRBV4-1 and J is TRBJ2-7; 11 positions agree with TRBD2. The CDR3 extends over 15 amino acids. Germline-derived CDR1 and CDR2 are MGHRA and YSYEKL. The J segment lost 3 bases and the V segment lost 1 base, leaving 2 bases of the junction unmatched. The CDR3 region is CASSQASGGIYEQYF. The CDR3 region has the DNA TGCGCCAGCAGCCAAGCTAGCGGGGGGATCTACGAGCAGTACTTC.

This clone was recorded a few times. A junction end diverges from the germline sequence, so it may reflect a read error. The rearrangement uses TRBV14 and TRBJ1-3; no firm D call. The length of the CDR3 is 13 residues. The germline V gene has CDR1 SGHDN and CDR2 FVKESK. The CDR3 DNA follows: TGTGCCAGCAGCAAAGAGACCGCTAGGACCATATATTTT. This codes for CASSKETARTIYF.

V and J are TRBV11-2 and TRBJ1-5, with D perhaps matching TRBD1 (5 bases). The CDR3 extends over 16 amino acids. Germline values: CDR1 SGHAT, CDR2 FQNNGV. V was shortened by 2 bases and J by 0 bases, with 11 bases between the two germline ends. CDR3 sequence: CASSLRDVDSNQPQHF. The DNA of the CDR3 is TGTGCCAGCAGCTTAAGGGACGTCGATAGCAATCAGCCCCAGCATTTT.